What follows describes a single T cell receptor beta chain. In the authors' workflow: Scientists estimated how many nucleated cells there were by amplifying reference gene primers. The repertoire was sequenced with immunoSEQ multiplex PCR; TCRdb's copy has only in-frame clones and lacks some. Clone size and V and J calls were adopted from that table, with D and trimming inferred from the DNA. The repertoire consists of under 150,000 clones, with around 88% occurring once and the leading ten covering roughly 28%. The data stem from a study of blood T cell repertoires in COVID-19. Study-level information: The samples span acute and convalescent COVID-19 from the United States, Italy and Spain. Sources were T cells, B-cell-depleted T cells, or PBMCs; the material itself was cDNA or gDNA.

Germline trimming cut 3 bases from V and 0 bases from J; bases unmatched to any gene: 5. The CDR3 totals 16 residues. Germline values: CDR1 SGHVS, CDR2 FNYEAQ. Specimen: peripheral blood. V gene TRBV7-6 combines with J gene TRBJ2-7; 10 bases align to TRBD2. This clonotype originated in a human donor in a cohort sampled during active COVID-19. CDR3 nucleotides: TGTGCCAGCAGCTTCGGGCTAGCGGGGGACTCCTACGAGCAGTACTTC. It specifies CASSFGLAGDSYEQYF.